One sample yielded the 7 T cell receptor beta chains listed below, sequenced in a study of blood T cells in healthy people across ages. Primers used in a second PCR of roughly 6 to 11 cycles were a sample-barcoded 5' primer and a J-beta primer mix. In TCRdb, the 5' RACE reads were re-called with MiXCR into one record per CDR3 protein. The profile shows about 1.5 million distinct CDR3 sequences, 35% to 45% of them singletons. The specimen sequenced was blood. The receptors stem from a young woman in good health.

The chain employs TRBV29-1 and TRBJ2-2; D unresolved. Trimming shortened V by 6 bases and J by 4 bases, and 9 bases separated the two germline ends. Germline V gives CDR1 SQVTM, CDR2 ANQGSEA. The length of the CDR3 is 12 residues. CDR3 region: CSVVLGTGELFF. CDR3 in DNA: TGCAGCGTCGTCCTAGGCACCGGGGAGCTGTTTTTT.

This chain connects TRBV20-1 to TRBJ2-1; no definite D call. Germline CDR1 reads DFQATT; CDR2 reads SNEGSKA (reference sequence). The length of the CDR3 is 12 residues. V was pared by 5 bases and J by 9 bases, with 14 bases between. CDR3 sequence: CSAGPRLPEQFF. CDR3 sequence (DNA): TGCAGTGCTGGCCCCCGGTTGCCTGAGCAGTTCTTC.

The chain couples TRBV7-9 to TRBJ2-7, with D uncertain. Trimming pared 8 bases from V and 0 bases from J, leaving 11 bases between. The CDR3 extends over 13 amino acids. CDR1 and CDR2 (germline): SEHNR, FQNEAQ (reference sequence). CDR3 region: CASEGRSSYEQYF. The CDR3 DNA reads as TGTGCCAGCGAAGGCAGGAGCTCCTACGAGCAGTACTTC.

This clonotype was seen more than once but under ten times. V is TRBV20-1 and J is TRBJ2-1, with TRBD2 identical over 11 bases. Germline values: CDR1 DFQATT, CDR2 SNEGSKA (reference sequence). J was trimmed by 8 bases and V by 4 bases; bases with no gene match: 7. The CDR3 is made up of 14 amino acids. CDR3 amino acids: CSATPGLAADEQFF. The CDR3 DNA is TGCAGTGCTACCCCGGGACTAGCGGCCGATGAGCAGTTCTTC.

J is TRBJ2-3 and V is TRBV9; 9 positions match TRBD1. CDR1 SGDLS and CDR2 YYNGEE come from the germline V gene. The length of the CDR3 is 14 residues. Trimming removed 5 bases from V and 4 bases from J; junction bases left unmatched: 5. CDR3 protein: CASSGQGFPDTQYF. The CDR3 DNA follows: TGTGCCAGCAGTGGACAGGGGTTCCCAGATACGCAGTATTTT.

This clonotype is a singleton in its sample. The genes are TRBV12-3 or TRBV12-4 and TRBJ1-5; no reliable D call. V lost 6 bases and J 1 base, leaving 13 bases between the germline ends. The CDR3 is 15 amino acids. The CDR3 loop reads CASSYGVVSNQPQHF. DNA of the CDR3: TGTGCCAGCAGCTATGGAGTAGTCAGCAATCAGCCCCAGCATTTT.

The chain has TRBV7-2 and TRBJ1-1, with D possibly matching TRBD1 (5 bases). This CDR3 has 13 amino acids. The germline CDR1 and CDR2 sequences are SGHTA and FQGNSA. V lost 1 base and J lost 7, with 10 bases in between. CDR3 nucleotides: TGTGCCAGCAGCTTAGTAGGGGCCAATGAAGCTTTCTTT. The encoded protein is CASSLVGANEAFF.